A single T cell receptor beta chain is shown here with its context. Its cognate antigen is unknown. This CDR3 contains 15 residues. Trimming removed 4 bases at V and 5 bases at J, with 14 bases between. Germline V lookup: CDR1 MNHEY, CDR2 SVGAGI. The PCR had 60 Vbeta and 13 Jbeta primers. Clones were read by immunoSEQ multiplex PCR, and TCRdb kept only the in-frame ones, dropping some. The sample yields about 160,000 clones, around 82% seen once. This specimen comes from a study of cytomegalovirus exposure and HLA in healthy donors. Study-level points and caveats: An analysis that came later showed most CMV-associated TCR beta chains appearing HLA-restricted. As confirmed in vitro, a few CMV-associated chains were specific for CMV antigens. 87-base-pair reads could not separate some V segments, including TRBV6-2 and TRBV6-3.

The rearrangement links TRBV6-5 to TRBJ2-2, with D tentatively TRBD2 (6 bases). Sequenced input: PBMCs. The receptor was derived from a young man in good health and CMV-seronegative. CDR3 residues: CASSFAGSFTGELFF. DNA for the CDR3: TGTGCCAGCAGTTTTGCGGGGAGTTTTACCGGGGAGCTGTTTTTT.